A selection of T cell receptor beta chains follows, all from one sample in a study of T cells in Graves' hyperthyroidism and ophthalmopathy. Using its own MiXCR run on the multiplex PCR reads, TCRdb lists one record per CDR3 protein. The profile shows approximately 560,000 distinct CDR3 sequences, more than 15% of them singletons. Sequencing was performed on blood. These receptors were obtained from a woman aged 25-40 years with Graves' hyperthyroidism. CDR3s include the opening cysteine and the closing phenylalanine or tryptophan. The D gene is left open where the match is weak. Rows give clone size only sometimes, using once, few, many, or a class for an expanded clone.

clone_size	j_call	d_call	v_call	cdr3_aa	cdr3_nt
NA	TRBJ2-2	TRBD2	TRBV18	CASSGTGTSGINTGELFF	TGTGCCAGCTCAGGAACCGGGACTAGCGGGATAAACACCGGGGAGCTGTTTTTT
many	TRBJ2-3	TRBD2	TRBV27	CASSLSPRPGGSDTQYF	TGTGCCAGCAGTTTATCCCCTAGGCCCGGGGGGTCAGATACGCAGTATTTT
NA	TRBJ1-5	NA	TRBV29-1	CSVEVGDSNQPQHF	TGCAGCGTTGAGGTTGGGGATAGCAATCAGCCCCAGCATTTT
many	TRBJ2-7	TRBD1	TRBV27	CASSLRGTGAYEQYF	TGTGCCAGCAGTCTCCGCGGGACAGGAGCCTACGAGCAGTACTTC
few	TRBJ1-1	NA	TRBV6-2/TRBV6-3	CASSLTSYTEAFF	TGTGCCAGCAGTTTGACAAGTTACACTGAAGCTTTCTTT
many	TRBJ2-7	NA	TRBV20-1	CSARNRDHPSYEQYF	TGCAGTGCTAGGAATCGGGATCACCCATCCTACGAGCAGTACTTC
many	TRBJ2-7	NA	TRBV20-1	CSARSLYRLGRGLSYEQYF	TGCAGTGCTAGATCACTATACCGGTTAGGCCGAGGGCTTTCCTACGAGCAGTACTTC
few	TRBJ1-5	TRBD1	TRBV4-1	CASSPGQGEPQPQHF	TGCGCCAGCAGCCCCGGACAGGGGGAACCTCAGCCCCAGCATTTT
few	TRBJ1-2	TRBD1	TRBV6-1	CASSAPAGGRGYTF	TGTGCCAGCAGTGCCCCGGCAGGGGGTAGGGGCTACACCTTC
many	TRBJ1-5	TRBD1	TRBV28	CASSVGTDNQPQHF	TGTGCCAGCAGTGTTGGGACAGATAATCAGCCCCAGCATTTT
NA	TRBJ1-5	NA	TRBV10-2	CASSEVRPDGPQHF	TGCGCCAGCAGTGAGGTAAGGCCGGACGGGCCCCAGCATTTT
few	TRBJ2-2	TRBD2	TRBV27	CASGRLAENTGELFF	TGTGCCAGCGGTAGACTAGCGGAAAACACCGGGGAGCTGTTTTTT
many	TRBJ2-5	TRBD1	TRBV27	CASSKGTGSQETQYF	TGTGCCAGCAGTAAAGGGACAGGGAGTCAAGAGACCCAGTACTTC
NA	TRBJ2-2	TRBD1	TRBV9	CASSVGTGRLFF	TGTGCCAGCAGCGTAGGGACAGGGAGGCTGTTTTTT
NA	TRBJ2-5	NA	TRBV29-1	CSVDATGTQETQYF	TGCAGCGTTGACGCCACGGGAACCCAAGAGACCCAGTACTTC
NA	TRBJ2-7	TRBD2	TRBV7-2	CASSRDDSGSYEQYF	TGTGCCAGCAGCCGTGACGACAGCGGGAGCTACGAGCAGTACTTC
few	TRBJ1-5	NA	TRBV7-8	CASSLFGGSGNQPQHF	TGTGCCAGCAGCTTATTCGGGGGGTCGGGCAATCAGCCCCAGCATTTT
many	TRBJ2-1	TRBD2	TRBV12-3/TRBV12-4	CASSLRTSGKGWNEQFF	TGTGCCAGCAGTTTAAGGACTAGCGGTAAGGGGTGGAATGAGCAGTTCTTC
few	TRBJ2-7	TRBD2	TRBV4-1	CASSPGGMVSYEQYF	TGCGCCAGCAGCCCCGGGGGGATGGTATCCTACGAGCAGTACTTC
once	TRBJ2-5	TRBD2	TRBV6-5	CASITSGGQETQYF	TGTGCCAGCATTACTAGCGGGGGCCAAGAGACCCAGTACTTC
NA	TRBJ1-1	NA	TRBV14	CASSQVLGLNTEAFF	TGTGCCAGCAGCCAAGTTCTGGGATTGAACACTGAAGCTTTCTTT
many	TRBJ1-1	NA	TRBV6-6	CASSYGPDYTEAFF	TGTGCCAGCAGTTACGGTCCAGATTACACTGAAGCTTTCTTT
many	TRBJ2-5	TRBD1	TRBV7-2	CASSPISGTGIGETQYF	TGTGCCAGCAGCCCAATCTCCGGGACAGGGATTGGAGAGACCCAGTACTTC
many	TRBJ1-1	NA	TRBV29-1	CSVEVARGNTEAFF	TGCAGCGTTGAGGTTGCCAGGGGGAACACTGAAGCTTTCTTT
NA	TRBJ2-1	NA	TRBV10-1	CASAKGVLGYEQFF	TGCGCCAGCGCTAAGGGGGTCCTCGGGTATGAGCAGTTCTTC
many	TRBJ2-3	TRBD2	TRBV20-1	CSAGRGGSTDTQYF	TGCAGTGCCGGGAGGGGAGGTAGCACAGATACGCAGTATTTT
NA	TRBJ2-3	NA	TRBV20-1	CSATDRTDTQYF	TGCAGTGCTACCGACCGCACAGATACGCAGTATTTT
NA	TRBJ2-2	TRBD2	TRBV27	CASSPEILAGGAGELFF	TGTGCCAGCAGTCCGGAAATACTAGCGGGAGGGGCCGGGGAGCTGTTTTTT
many	TRBJ2-1	TRBD1	TRBV5-1	CASSPGTGGTGEQFF	TGCGCCAGCAGCCCCGGGACAGGGGGAACGGGTGAGCAGTTCTTC
many	TRBJ2-7	NA	TRBV6-1	CASSEAGYEQYF	TGTGCCAGCAGTGAAGCGGGATACGAGCAGTACTTC
NA	TRBJ2-6	NA	TRBV3-1	CASSQSRTVRSGANVLTF	TGTGCCAGCAGCCAATCCCGGACGGTGCGCTCTGGGGCCAACGTCCTGACTTTC
few	TRBJ2-1	TRBD2	TRBV7-9	CASSGGTSGMNNEQFF	TGTGCCAGCAGCGGCGGGACTAGCGGGATGAACAATGAGCAGTTCTTC
NA	TRBJ2-7	NA	TRBV20-1	CSARDWSDPYEQYF	TGCAGTGCTAGAGATTGGTCGGACCCCTACGAGCAGTACTTC
few	TRBJ2-1	NA	TRBV4-1	CASSLRRDPDYNEQFF	TGCGCCAGCAGCCTGCGCCGGGACCCAGACTACAATGAGCAGTTCTTC
many	TRBJ1-2	TRBD1	TRBV28	CASSSGQYGYTF	TGTGCCAGCAGTTCGGGACAGTATGGCTACACCTTC
few	TRBJ2-1	NA	TRBV5-1	CASRHPPLEEQFF	TGCGCCAGCAGGCACCCCCCCCTTGAGGAGCAGTTCTTC
many	TRBJ1-4	NA	TRBV6-1	CASKDGANEKLFF	TGTGCCAGCAAGGACGGTGCTAATGAAAAACTGTTTTTT
few	TRBJ2-7	TRBD1	TRBV6-2/TRBV6-3	CASSYSSPGTGGPEQYF	TGTGCCAGCAGTTACTCGTCCCCCGGGACAGGGGGACCCGAGCAGTACTTC
NA	TRBJ1-6	NA	TRBV19	CASSIAGTENSPLHF	TGTGCCAGTAGTATAGCCGGAACAGAGAATTCACCCCTCCACTTT
few	TRBJ1-2	NA	TRBV4-1	CASSERDLKNYGYTF	TGCGCCAGCAGCGAAAGGGACCTTAAAAACTATGGCTACACCTTC
many	TRBJ2-2	TRBD1	TRBV13	CASSLVAGGTGELFF	TGTGCCAGCAGCTTAGTCGCAGGGGGCACCGGGGAGCTGTTTTTT
many	TRBJ2-3	TRBD2	TRBV15	CATSIGLAVSDTQYF	TGTGCCACCAGCATCGGACTAGCAGTGTCAGATACGCAGTATTTT
many	TRBJ2-3	NA	TRBV7-2	CASSLGGRDTQYF	TGTGCCAGCAGCTTAGGGGGACGGGATACGCAGTATTTT
NA	TRBJ2-5	NA	TRBV10-1	CAGPSQETQYF	TGCGCCGGACCCTCGCAAGAGACCCAGTACTTC